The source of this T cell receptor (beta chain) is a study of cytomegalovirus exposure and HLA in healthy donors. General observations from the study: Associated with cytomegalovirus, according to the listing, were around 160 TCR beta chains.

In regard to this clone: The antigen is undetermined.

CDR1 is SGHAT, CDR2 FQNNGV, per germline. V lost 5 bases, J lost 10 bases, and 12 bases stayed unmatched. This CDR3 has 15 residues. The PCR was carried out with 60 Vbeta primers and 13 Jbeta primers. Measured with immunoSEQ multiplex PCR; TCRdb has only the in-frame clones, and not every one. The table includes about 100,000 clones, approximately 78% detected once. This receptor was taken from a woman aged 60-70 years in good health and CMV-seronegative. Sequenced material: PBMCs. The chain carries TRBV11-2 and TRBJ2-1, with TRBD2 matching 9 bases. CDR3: CASSEGPSGAREQFF. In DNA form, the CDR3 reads TGTGCCAGCAGCGAAGGGCCTAGCGGGGCAAGAGAGCAGTTCTTC.